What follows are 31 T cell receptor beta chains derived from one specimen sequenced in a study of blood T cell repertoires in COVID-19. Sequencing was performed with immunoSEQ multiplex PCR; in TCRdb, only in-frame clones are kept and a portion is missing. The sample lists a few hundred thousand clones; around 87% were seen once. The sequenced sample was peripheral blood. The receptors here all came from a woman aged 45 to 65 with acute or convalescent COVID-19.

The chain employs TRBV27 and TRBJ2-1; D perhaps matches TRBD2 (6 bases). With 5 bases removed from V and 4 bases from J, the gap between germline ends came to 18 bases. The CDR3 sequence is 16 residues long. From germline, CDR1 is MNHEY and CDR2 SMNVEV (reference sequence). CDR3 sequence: CASSPRGAVRYNEQFF. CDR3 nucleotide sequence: TGTGCCAGCAGTCCCCGCGGGGCGGTCCGATACAATGAGCAGTTCTTC.

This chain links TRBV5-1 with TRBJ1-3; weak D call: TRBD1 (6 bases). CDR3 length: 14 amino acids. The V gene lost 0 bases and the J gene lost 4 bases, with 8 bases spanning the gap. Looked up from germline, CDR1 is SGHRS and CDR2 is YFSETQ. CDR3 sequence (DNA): TGCGCCAGCAGCTTGGACCAGGGGGGAAACACCATATATTTT. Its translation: CASSLDQGGNTIYF.

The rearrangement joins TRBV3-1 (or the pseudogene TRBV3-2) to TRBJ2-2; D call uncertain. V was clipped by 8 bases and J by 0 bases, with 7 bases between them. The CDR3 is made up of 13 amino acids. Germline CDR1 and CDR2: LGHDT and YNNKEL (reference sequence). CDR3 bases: TGTGCCAGCTTGTTTACGAACACCGGGGAGCTGTTTTTT. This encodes CASLFTNTGELFF.

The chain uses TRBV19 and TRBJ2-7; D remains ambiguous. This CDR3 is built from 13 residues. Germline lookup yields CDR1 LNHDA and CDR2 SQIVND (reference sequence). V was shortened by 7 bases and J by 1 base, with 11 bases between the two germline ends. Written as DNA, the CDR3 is TGTGCCAGTACCCTCGGTCCATCCTACGAGCAGTACTTC. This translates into CASTLGPSYEQYF.

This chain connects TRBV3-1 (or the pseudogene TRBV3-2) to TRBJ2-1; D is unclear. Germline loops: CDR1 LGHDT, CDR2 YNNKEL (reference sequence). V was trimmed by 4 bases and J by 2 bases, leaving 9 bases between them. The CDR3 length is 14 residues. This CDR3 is CASSPLRAYNEQFF. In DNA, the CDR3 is TGTGCCAGCAGCCCCCTCCGAGCCTACAATGAGCAGTTCTTC.

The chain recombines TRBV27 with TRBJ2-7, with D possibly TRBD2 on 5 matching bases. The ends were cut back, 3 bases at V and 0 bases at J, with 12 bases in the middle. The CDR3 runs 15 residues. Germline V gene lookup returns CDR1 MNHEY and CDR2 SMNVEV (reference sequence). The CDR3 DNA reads TGTGCCAGCAGTTTTTCAGGACTCGGCTCCTACGAGCAGTACTTC. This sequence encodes CASSFSGLGSYEQYF.

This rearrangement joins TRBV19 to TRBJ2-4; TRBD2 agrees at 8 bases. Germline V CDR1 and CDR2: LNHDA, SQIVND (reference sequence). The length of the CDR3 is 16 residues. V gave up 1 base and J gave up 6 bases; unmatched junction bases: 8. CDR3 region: CASSIVGGLAVNIQYF. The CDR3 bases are TGTGCCAGTAGTATAGTAGGAGGACTAGCTGTAAACATTCAGTACTTC.

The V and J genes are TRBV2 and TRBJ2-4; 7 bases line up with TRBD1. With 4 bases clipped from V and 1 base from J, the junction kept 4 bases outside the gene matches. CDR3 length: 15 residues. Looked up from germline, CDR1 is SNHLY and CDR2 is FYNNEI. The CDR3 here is CASSGRQGAKNIQYF. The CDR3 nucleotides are TGTGCCAGCAGTGGACGACAGGGCGCCAAAAACATTCAGTACTTC.

The CDR3 DNA sequence: TGTGCCAGCAGCCTATCGCCTAGCCCTTTTCTTTACGAGCAGTACTTC. It is translated as CASSLSPSPFLYEQYF. The rearrangement links TRBV7-3 to TRBJ2-7; possible D gene TRBD2, 5 bases. Trimming left V 5 bases short and J 4 bases short, with 21 bases between. From germline, CDR1 is SGHTA and CDR2 FQGTGA. This CDR3 region has 16 residues.

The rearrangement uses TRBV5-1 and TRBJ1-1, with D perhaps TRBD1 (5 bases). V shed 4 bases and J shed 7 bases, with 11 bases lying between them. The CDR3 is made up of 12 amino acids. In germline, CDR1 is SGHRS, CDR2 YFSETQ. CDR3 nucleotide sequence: TGCGCCAGCAGCCCCTCGGGGGATGAAGCTTTCTTT. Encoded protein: CASSPSGDEAFF.

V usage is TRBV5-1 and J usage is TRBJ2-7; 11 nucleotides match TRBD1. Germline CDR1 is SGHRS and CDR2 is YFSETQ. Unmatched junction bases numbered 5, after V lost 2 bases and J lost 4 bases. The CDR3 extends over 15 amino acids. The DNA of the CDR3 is TGCGCCAGCAGCTTCGGTGGGACAGGGGGATACGAGCAGTACTTC. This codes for CASSFGGTGGYEQYF.

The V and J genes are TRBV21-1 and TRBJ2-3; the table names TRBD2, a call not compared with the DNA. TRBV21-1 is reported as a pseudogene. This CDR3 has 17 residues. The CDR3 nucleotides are TGTGCCAGCAGCACCTCCATAGGGGGAGGGCCGGAAGATACGCAGTATTTT. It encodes CASSTSIGGGPEDTQYF.

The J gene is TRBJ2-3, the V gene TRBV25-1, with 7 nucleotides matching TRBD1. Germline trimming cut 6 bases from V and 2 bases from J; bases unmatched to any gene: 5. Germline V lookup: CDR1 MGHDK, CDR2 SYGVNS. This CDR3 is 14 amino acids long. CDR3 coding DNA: TGTGCCAGCAGACTAGGGGGCACCACAGATACGCAGTATTTT. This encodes CASRLGGTTDTQYF.

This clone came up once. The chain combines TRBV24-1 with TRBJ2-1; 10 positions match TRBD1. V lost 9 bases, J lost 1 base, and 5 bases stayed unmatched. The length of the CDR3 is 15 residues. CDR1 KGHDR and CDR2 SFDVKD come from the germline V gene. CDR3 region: CATGGTGVSYNEQFF. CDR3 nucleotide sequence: TGTGCCACCGGGGGGACAGGGGTTTCCTACAATGAGCAGTTCTTC.

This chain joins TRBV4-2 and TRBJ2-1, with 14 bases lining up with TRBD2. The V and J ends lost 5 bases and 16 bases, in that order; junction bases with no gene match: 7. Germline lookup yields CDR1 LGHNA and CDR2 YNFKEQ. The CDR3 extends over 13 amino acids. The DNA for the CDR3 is TGTGCCAGCAGCGGGACTAGCGGGAGTATTAGCTTCTTC. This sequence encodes CASSGTSGSISFF.

CDR3 protein: CASSYSASGTYEQYF. CDR3 in DNA: TGTGCCAGCAGTTACTCCGCTAGCGGGACCTACGAGCAGTACTTC. The gene calls are TRBV6-5 and TRBJ2-7; TRBD2 matches at 9 bases. CDR3 length: 15 amino acids. Germline V gene data show CDR1 as MNHEY and CDR2 as SVGAGI. J lost 2 bases, V lost 0 bases, and 2 bases had no gene match.

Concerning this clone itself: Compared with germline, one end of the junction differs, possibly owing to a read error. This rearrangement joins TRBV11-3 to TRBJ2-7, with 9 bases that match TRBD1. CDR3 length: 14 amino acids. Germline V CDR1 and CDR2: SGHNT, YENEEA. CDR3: CASTLRTGEGEQYF. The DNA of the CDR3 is TGTGCCAGCACCTTACGGACAGGGGAAGGCGAGCAGTACTTC.

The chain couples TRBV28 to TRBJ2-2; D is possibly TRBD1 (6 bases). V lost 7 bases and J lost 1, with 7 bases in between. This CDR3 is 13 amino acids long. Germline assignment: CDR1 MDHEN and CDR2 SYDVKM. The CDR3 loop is CASMGQNTGELFF. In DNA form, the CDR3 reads TGTGCCAGCATGGGACAGAACACCGGGGAGCTGTTTTTT.

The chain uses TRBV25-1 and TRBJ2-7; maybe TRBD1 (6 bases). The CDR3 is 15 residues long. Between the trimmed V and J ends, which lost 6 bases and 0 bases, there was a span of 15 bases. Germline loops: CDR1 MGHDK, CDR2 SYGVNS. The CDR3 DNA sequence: TGTGCCAGCAGCAAGTCATTACAGGGCTCCTACGAGCAGTACTTC. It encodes CASSKSLQGSYEQYF.

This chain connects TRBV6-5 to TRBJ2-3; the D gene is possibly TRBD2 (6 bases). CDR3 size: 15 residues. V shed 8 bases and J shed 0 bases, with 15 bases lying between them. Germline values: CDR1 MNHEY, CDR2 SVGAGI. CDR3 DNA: TGTGCCAGCTCCCGGGTTAGCGGTAGCACAGATACGCAGTATTTT. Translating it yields CASSRVSGSTDTQYF.

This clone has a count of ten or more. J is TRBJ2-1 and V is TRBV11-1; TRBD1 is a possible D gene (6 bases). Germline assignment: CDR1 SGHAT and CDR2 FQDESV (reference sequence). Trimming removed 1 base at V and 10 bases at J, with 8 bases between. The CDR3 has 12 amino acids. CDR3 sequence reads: CASSLGGGEQFF. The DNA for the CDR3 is TGTGCCAGCAGCTTAGGAGGGGGAGAGCAGTTCTTC.

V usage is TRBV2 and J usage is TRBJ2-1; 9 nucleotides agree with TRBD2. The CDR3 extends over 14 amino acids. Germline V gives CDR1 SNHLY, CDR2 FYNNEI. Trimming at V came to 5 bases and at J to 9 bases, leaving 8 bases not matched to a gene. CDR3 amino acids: CASSLSGRGSEQFF. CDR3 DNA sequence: TGTGCCAGCAGTCTTAGCGGGAGAGGAAGTGAGCAGTTCTTC.

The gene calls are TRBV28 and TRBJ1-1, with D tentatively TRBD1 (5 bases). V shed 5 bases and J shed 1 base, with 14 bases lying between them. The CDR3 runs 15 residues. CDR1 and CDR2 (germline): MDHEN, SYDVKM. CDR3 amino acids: CASSAPGYTNTEAFF. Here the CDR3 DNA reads TGTGCCAGCAGTGCGCCAGGGTACACGAACACTGAAGCTTTCTTT.

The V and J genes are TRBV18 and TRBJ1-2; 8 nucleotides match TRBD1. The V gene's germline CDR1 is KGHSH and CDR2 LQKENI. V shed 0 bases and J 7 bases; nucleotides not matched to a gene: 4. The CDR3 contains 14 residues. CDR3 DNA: TGTGCCAGCTCACCACCGACAGGGGCGGTTGGCTACACCTTC. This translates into CASSPPTGAVGYTF.

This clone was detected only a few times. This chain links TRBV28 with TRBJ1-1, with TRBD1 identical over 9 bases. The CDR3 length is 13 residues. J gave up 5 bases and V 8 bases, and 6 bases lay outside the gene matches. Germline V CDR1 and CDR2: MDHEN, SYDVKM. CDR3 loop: CASGGTGRTEAFF. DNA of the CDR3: TGTGCCAGCGGCGGGACAGGGAGGACTGAAGCTTTCTTT.

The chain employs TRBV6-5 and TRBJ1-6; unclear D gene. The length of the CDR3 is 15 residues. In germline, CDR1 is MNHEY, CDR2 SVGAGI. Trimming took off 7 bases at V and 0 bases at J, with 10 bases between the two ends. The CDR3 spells CASISSRSYNSPLHF. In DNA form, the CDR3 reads TGTGCCAGCATCTCCTCGCGCTCCTATAATTCACCCCTCCACTTT.

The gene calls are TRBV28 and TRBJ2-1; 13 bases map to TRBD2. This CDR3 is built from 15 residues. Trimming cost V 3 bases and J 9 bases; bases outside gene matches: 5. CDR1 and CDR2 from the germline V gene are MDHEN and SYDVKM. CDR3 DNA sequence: TGTGCCAGCAGTTTCGGGACTAGCGGGATGGTTGAGCAGTTCTTC. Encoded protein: CASSFGTSGMVEQFF.

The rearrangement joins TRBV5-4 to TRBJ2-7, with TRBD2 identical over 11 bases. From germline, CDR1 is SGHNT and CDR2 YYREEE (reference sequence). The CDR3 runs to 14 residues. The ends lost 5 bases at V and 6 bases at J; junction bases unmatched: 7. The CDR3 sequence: CASRLAGGPREQYF. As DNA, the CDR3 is TGTGCCAGCAGATTAGCGGGAGGGCCCCGCGAGCAGTACTTC.

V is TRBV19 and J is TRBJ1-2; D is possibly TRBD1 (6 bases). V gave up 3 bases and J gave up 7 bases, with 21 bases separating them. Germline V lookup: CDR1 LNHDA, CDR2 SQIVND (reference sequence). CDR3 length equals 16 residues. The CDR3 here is CASSIRRSGGQGGYTF. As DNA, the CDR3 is TGTGCCAGTAGTATCCGCCGATCGGGGGGCCAGGGTGGCTACACCTTC. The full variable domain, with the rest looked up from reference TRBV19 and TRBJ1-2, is DGGITQSPKYLFRKEGQNVTLSCEQNLNHDAMYWYRQDPGQGLRLIYYSQIVNDFQKGDIAEGYSVSREKKESFPLTVTSAQKNPTAFYLCASSIRRSGGQGGYTFGSGTRLTVV.

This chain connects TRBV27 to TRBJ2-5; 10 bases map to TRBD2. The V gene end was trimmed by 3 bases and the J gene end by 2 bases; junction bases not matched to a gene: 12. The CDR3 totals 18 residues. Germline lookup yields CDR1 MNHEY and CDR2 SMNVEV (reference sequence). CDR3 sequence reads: CASSFAWSGRVNQETQYF. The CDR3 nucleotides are TGTGCCAGCAGTTTCGCTTGGAGCGGGAGGGTAAATCAAGAGACCCAGTACTTC.

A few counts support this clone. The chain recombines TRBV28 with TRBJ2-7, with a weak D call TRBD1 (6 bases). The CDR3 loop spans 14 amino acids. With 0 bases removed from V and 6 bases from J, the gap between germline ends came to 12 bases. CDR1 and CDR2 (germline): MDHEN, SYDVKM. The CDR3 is CASSLWRTVSEQYF. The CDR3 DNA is TGTGCCAGCAGTTTATGGCGGACAGTCTCCGAGCAGTACTTC.